The 18 T cell receptor beta chains below all came from one sample that was sequenced in a study of T cells in Graves' hyperthyroidism and ophthalmopathy. RNA transcripts served as the template for amplifying TCR beta CDR3 regions. A first-round RT-PCR of the TCR CDR3 used the HTBI primer set. TCRdb re-called the multiplex PCR reads with MiXCR, one entry per CDR3 protein. The sample holds 500,000 or so distinct CDR3 sequences, roughly 18% seen once. Sequencing used blood. All receptors derive from a woman aged 18-35 years with Graves' ophthalmopathy.

This clonotype was recorded a few times. The chain joins TRBV9 to TRBJ2-1; TRBD1 aligns across 7 bases. This CDR3 spans 15 amino acids. Trimming removed 0 bases from V and 4 bases from J; junction bases left unmatched: 4. From germline, CDR1 is SGDLS and CDR2 YYNGEE. The CDR3 nucleotides read TGTGCCAGCAGCGTAGACGGGACAGATTACAATGAGCAGTTCTTC. It specifies CASSVDGTDYNEQFF.

This clonotype appeared a few times. This chain links TRBV2 with TRBJ2-7; 8 bases fit TRBD2. The CDR3 spans 15 residues. Germline values: CDR1 SNHLY, CDR2 FYNNEI. Trimming at V came to 2 bases and at J to 6 bases, leaving 9 bases not matched to a gene. Written as DNA, the CDR3 is TGTGCCAGCAGTGAAACGCCGGGGGGGCATTTCGAGCAGTACTTC. Translated, it gives CASSETPGGHFEQYF.

The rearrangement joins TRBV7-2 to TRBJ2-7; 8 bases match TRBD2. After removal of 1 base from V and 2 bases from J, the junction contained 4 bases not matched to a gene. CDR3 length: 15 residues. Germline lookup yields CDR1 SGHTA and CDR2 FQGNSA. The CDR3: CASSLEARGAYEQYF. CDR3 in DNA: TGTGCCAGCAGCTTAGAGGCGCGGGGGGCCTACGAGCAGTACTTC.

The rearrangement links TRBV30 to TRBJ1-1; D perhaps matches TRBD1 (5 bases). Germline CDR1 GTSNPN, CDR2 SVGIG (reference sequence). The CDR3 loop spans 15 amino acids. V lost 0 bases, J lost 4 bases, and 15 bases lay in between. CDR3: CAWSVRRARGTEAFF. Written as DNA, the CDR3 is TGTGCCTGGAGTGTAAGGAGGGCTAGGGGCACTGAAGCTTTCTTT.

The table lists this clonotype with a few counts. The chain is built from TRBV19 and TRBJ1-2; weak D call: TRBD1 (5 bases). This CDR3 region has 14 residues. The ends were cut back, 2 bases at V and 5 bases at J, with 12 bases in the middle. CDR1 and CDR2 from the germline V gene are LNHDA and SQIVND (reference sequence). This CDR3 reads CASSINGGRYGYTF. CDR3 DNA sequence: TGTGCCAGTAGTATAAACGGGGGAAGATATGGCTACACCTTC.

This clonotype was detected ten times or more. The J gene is TRBJ1-3, the V gene TRBV11-3; D remains unclear. V gave up 5 bases and J gave up 0 bases, with 14 bases separating them. The V gene's germline CDR1 is SGHNT and CDR2 YENEEA. The length of the CDR3 is 16 residues. For the CDR3, the DNA is TGTGCCAGCAGCCTGAAGCCGGGTAGCTCTGGAAACACCATATATTTT. Residues: CASSLKPGSSGNTIYF.

In its sample, this clonotype was seen many times. Written as DNA, the CDR3 is TGTGCCAGCTCAGGCATCCGGGGGGGCGAGCAGTACTTC. The encoded protein is CASSGIRGGEQYF. The chain is built from TRBV7-2 and TRBJ2-7, with TRBD2 matching over 8 bases. CDR3 length: 13 residues. Germline assignment: CDR1 SGHTA and CDR2 FQGNSA. J lost 6 bases, V lost 8 bases, and 9 bases had no gene match. The entire variable domain, with the rest obtained from reference TRBV7-2 and TRBJ2-7, is as follows: GAGVSQSPSNKVTEKGKDVELRCDPISGHTALYWYRQSLGQGLEFLIYFQGNSAPDKSGLPSDRFSAERTGGSVSTLTIQRTQQEDSAVYLCASSGIRGGEQYFGPGTRLTVT.

Turning to this clonotype: One junction end does not reproduce the germline sequence, and a read error may be involved. The chain uses TRBV6-2 or TRBV6-3 and TRBJ2-1, with a possible D match to TRBD2 (6 bases). Germline lookup yields CDR1 MNHEY and CDR2 SVGEGT. The CDR3 length is 13 residues. The CDR3 bases are TGTGCCAGCAGGGAGGTCGGGAGCAATGGGCAGTTCTTC. It yields the protein CASREVGSNGQFF.

This clonotype was seen a few times. The rearrangement uses TRBV15 and TRBJ2-1; a weak D match, TRBD2 (6 bases). V was pared by 1 base and J by 5 bases, with 15 bases between. Germline loops: CDR1 LNHNV, CDR2 YYDKDF (reference sequence). The CDR3 consists of 16 residues. In nucleotides, the CDR3 is TGTGCCACCAGCAGAGGTAGCGGTCGACGAGACAATGAGCAGTTCTTC. Translation: CATSRGSGRRDNEQFF.

The CDR3 protein is CSVEGGTSNQPQHF. The CDR3 DNA sequence: TGCAGCGTTGAGGGCGGGACTAGCAATCAGCCCCAGCATTTT. The chain is built from TRBV29-1 and TRBJ1-5; maybe TRBD1 (5 bases). Trimming cost V 3 bases and J 0 bases, with 9 bases left between them. The CDR3 consists of 14 residues. Germline lookup yields CDR1 SQVTM and CDR2 ANQGSEA. The full variable domain, in which reference TRBV29-1 and TRBJ1-5 provide the parts outside the CDR3, is SAVISQKPSRDICQRGTSLTIQCQVDSQVTMMFWYRQQPGQSLTLIATANQGSEATYESGFVIDKFPISRPNLTFSTLTVSNMSPEDSSIYLCSVEGGTSNQPQHFGDGTRLSIL.

In its sample, this clonotype was seen many times. The V and J genes are TRBV7-6 and TRBJ2-5, with D perhaps TRBD2 (5 bases). This CDR3 spans 14 amino acids. The V end lost 2 bases, the J end lost 2 bases, and 9 bases lay between the germline ends. CDR1 is SGHVS and CDR2 is FNYEAQ in the germline V gene. CDR3 sequence (DNA): TGTGCCAGCAGCTTATCAGCGGATCAAGAGACCCAGTACTTC. This translates into CASSLSADQETQYF. Filled out from reference TRBV7-6 and TRBJ2-5, the complete variable domain reads GAGVSQSPRYKVTKRGQDVALRCDPISGHVSLYWYRQALGQGPEFLTYFNYEAQQDKSGLPNDRFSAERPEGSISTLTIQRTEQRDSAMYRCASSLSADQETQYFGPGTRLLVL.

The table lists this clonotype with many counts. This CDR3 reads CASSDPWEYYSNQPQHF. For the CDR3, the DNA is TGTGCCAGCAGTGACCCGTGGGAATACTATAGCAATCAGCCCCAGCATTTT. The chain joins TRBV6-1 to TRBJ1-5; no firm D call. The germline V and J ends were trimmed by 3 bases and 0 bases, with 15 bases remaining between them. Per germline, CDR1 MNHNS and CDR2 SASEGT. This CDR3 has 17 amino acids.

The sample holds many counts of this clonotype. The chain combines TRBV20-1 with TRBJ1-1; D remains unclear. The CDR3 runs 13 residues. Germline CDR1 reads DFQATT; CDR2 reads SNEGSKA (reference sequence). V lost 1 base and J 1 base, leaving 7 bases between the germline ends. CDR3 in amino acids: CSARGAKNTEAFF. In nucleotides, the CDR3 is TGCAGTGCTAGAGGCGCGAAGAACACTGAAGCTTTCTTT.

In its sample, this clonotype was seen a few times. V gene TRBV28 combines with J gene TRBJ2-3; D may be TRBD2 (6 bases). The germline gives CDR1 MDHEN, CDR2 SYDVKM. With 3 bases removed from V and 12 bases from J, the gap between germline ends came to 19 bases. The CDR3 runs 14 residues. CDR3: CASSFRVGGSPQYF. The CDR3 DNA is TGTGCCAGCAGTTTTAGGGTTGGAGGGAGTCCACAGTATTTT.

This clonotype was seen at least ten times. The chain joins TRBV6-2 or TRBV6-3 to TRBJ2-2; D is unresolved. The length of the CDR3 is 13 residues. Germline CDR1 is MNHEY and CDR2 is SVGEGT. V was cut by 5 bases and J by 3 bases, with 7 bases left in between. The DNA of the CDR3 is TGTGCCAGCAGTCAACGGGACACCGGGGAGCTGTTTTTT. Its protein is CASSQRDTGELFF.

The chain links TRBV3-1 to TRBJ2-1; 9 nucleotides align to TRBD2. The junction had 7 bases not matched to a gene; V was cut back by 4 bases and J by 6 bases. The CDR3 is made up of 15 amino acids. Germline CDR1 LGHDT, CDR2 YNNKEL (reference sequence). CDR3 sequence: CASSRGGRASNEQFF. The CDR3 DNA reads TGTGCCAGCAGCCGGGGCGGGAGGGCCAGCAATGAGCAGTTCTTC.

The chain links TRBV9 to TRBJ2-1, with 7 bases matching TRBD2. V gave up 1 base and J gave up 0 bases; unmatched junction bases: 7. CDR1 SGDLS and CDR2 YYNGEE come from the germline V gene. This CDR3 is built from 17 residues. The CDR3 DNA reads as TGTGCCAGCAGCGTATTTAACGGGAGGTCCTCCTACAATGAGCAGTTCTTC. Its protein is CASSVFNGRSSYNEQFF.

This clonotype was seen more than once but under ten times. The chain is built from TRBV27 and TRBJ2-1; TRBD2 might be the D (6 bases). The CDR3 spans 15 residues. The germline V gene encodes CDR1 MNHEY and CDR2 SMNVEV (reference sequence). The ends were cut back, 7 bases at V and 0 bases at J, with 13 bases in the middle. The CDR3 DNA follows: TGTGCCAGCAACCGAGCGGGCGTCTCCTACAATGAGCAGTTCTTC. Translating it yields CASNRAGVSYNEQFF.